This TCR beta chain came from a study of blood T cell repertoires in COVID-19 (dated by TCRdb to the early 2020s). Turning to the overall study: The collaborator samples originated in the United States, Italy and Spain and spanned the acute and convalescent phases of COVID-19. The prospective study material was composed of cDNA or gDNA derived from T cells, B-cell-depleted T cells, or PBMCs. Deeply sampled blood TCRbeta repertoires from subjects exposed to, actively infected with, or recovered from COVID-19 were included in the dataset. A freely available public database, intended as a resource for researchers studying the immune response to SARS-CoV-2, is where the repertoires were released. The samples were drawn from two sources: the first 160 participants of the ongoing ImmuneRACE study, and fewer than 1,500 subjects contributed by 6 global collaborators. A de-identified subject ID, COVID-19 status, age in years and sex were almost always included in the sample metadata. Where available, HLA class I and class II types were taken from metadata supplied by the sample provider and were not determined by assay-based typing.

Collaborating institutions collected whole blood in K2EDTA tubes following their own protocols. For TCRbeta analysis, collaborators shipped samples as frozen whole blood, isolated PBMCs, or DNA extracted from either of those sample types. TCRbeta CDR3 regions were amplified from genomic DNA by means of the immunoSEQ Assay, a bias-controlled multiplex PCR. In the paper's pipeline: Within the assay, amplification of reference gene primers was used to estimate how many nucleated cells each sample contained. Sequence reads were collapsed and filtered to measure the absolute abundance of every unique TCRbeta CDR3 rearrangement. For each sample, productive Simpson clonality was calculated as the square root of Simpson's diversity index across productive rearrangements. The clones in this table, taken by TCRdb from immuneACCESS, are in-frame only. Not every clone is retained; where verified, under half of the shortfall comes from an unresolved V gene, and the cause of the rest is unknown. That table furnishes V, J and clone size, whereas the DNA furnished D and trimming. The sample yields more than 200,000 clones; roughly 84% were counted once. Clones ranked in the top ten supply more than 25% of the sample.

The V end gives up 3 bases and the J end 5 bases, leaving 5 bases in the junction not matched to a gene. CDR1 MGHRA and CDR2 YSYEKL were looked up in the germline V gene. The CDR3 covers 16 residues, taking in both the cysteine and the phenylalanine. Just the 48-base CDR3 DNA is kept, in frame starting at base 1. General conclusions and limits of the study: How much clinical and demographic metadata was included differed by source and by participant, and the metadata was provided uncurated.

This clone has a handful of counts. Its antigen has not been determined. Base qualities are not at hand, and no much larger clone is one base apart. This sample also contains other DNA sequences that code for the same CDR3. The receptor comes from a man between 35 and 55 years old with acute or convalescent COVID-19. The chain employs TRBV4-1 and TRBJ2-1; 12 central nucleotides agree with TRBD2. Sequencing input: peripheral blood. The CDR3 region reads CASSHFRTSGDNEQFF. DNA sequence: TGCGCCAGCAGCCACTTCCGGACTAGCGGGGACAATGAGCAGTTCTTC.